The entry below describes one T cell receptor (beta chain). The sample belongs to a study of blood T cell repertoires in COVID-19. Across the study: Material from acute and convalescent COVID-19 was sourced from the United States, Italy and Spain.

This CDR3 is built from 13 residues. Trimming stripped 6 bases from V and 0 bases from J, with 6 bases between. Looked up from germline, CDR1 is MNHEY and CDR2 is SVGAGI. Here immunoSEQ multiplex PCR was the method, and the copy in TCRdb shows in-frame clones only, minus some. This sample carries approximately 330,000 clones, around 85% of them seen once, and the ten largest clones take about 4%. The source material was PBMCs or T cells enriched from blood (not recorded which). This chain uses TRBV6-5 with TRBJ2-1; D call uncertain. The sequence derives from a woman in her forties with acute COVID-19. CDR3 nucleotides: TGTGCCAGCAGCCGGAGCTCCTACAATGAGCAGTTCTTC. The encoded protein is CASSRSSYNEQFF.